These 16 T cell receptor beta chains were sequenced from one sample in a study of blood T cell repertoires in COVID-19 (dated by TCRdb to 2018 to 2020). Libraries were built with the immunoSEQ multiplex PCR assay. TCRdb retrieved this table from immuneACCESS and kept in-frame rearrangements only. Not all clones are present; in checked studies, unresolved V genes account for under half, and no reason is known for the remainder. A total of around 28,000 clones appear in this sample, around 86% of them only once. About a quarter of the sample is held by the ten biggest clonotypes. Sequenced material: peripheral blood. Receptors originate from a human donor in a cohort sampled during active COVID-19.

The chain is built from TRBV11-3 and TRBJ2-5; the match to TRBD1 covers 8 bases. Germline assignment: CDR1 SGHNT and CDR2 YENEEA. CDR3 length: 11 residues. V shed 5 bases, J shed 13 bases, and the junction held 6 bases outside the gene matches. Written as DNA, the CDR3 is TGTGCCAGCAGCCATCAGGGGGCGCGGTACTTC. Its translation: CASSHQGARYF.

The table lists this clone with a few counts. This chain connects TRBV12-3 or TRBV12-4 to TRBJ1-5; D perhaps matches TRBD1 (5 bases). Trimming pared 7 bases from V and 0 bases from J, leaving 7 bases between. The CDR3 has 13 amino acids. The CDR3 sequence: CASNTGSNQPQHF. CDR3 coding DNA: TGTGCCAGCAACACAGGTAGCAATCAGCCCCAGCATTTT.

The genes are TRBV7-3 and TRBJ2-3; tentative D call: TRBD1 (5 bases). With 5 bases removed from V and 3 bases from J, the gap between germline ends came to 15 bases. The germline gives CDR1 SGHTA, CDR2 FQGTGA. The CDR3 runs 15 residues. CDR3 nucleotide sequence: TGTGCCAGCAGCCAGGTGGGGCCCCCGACAGATACGCAGTATTTT. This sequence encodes CASSQVGPPTDTQYF.

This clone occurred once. CDR3 sequence (DNA): TGTGCCAGTAGTAGGCGACAGGGGAAGGGCCAAGAGACCCAGTACTTC. Residues: CASSRRQGKGQETQYF. This chain links TRBV19 with TRBJ2-5; 8 bases align to TRBD1. V was pared by 4 bases and J by 1 base, with 8 bases of the junction left unmatched. The CDR3 consists of 16 residues. CDR1 is LNHDA, CDR2 SQIVND, per germline (reference sequence). Combining the CDR3 with reference TRBV19 and TRBJ2-5 gives the whole variable domain DGGITQSPKYLFRKEGQNVTLSCEQNLNHDAMYWYRQDPGQGLRLIYYSQIVNDFQKGDIAEGYSVSREKKESFPLTVTSAQKNPTAFYLCASSRRQGKGQETQYFGPGTRLLVL.

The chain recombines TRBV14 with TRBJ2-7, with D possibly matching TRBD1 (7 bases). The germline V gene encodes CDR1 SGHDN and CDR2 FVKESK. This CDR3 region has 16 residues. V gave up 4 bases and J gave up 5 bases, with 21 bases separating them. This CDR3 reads CASSPVFGARGDEQYF. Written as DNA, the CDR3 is TGTGCCAGCAGCCCAGTTTTTGGGGCCAGGGGGGACGAGCAGTACTTC.

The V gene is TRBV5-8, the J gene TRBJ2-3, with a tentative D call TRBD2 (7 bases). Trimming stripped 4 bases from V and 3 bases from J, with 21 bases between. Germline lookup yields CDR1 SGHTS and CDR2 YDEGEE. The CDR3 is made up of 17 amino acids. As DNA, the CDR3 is TGTGCCAGCAGCCGAGGACAAGCAAGGGGGGGAACAGATACGCAGTATTTT. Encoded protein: CASSRGQARGGTDTQYF. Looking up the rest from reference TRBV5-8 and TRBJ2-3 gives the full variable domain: EAGVTQSPTHLIKTRGQQATLRCSPISGHTSVYWYQQALGLGLQFLLWYDEGEERNRGNFPPRFSGRQFPNYSSELNVNALELEDSALYLCASSRGQARGGTDTQYFGPGTRLTVL.

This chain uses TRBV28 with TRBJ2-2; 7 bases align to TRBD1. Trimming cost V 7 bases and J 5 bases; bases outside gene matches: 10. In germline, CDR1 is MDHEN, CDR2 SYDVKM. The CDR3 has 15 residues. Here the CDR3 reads CASKQGTTGTGELFF. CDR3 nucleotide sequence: TGTGCCAGCAAACAGGGGACCACCGGGACCGGGGAGCTGTTTTTT.

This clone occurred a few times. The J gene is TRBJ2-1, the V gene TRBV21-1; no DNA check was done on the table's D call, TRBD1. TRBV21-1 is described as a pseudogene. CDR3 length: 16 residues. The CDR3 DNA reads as TGTGCCAGCAGCGTGCACAGGGGGCGCGTATTATTGGAGCAGTTCTTC. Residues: CASSVHRGRVLLEQFF.

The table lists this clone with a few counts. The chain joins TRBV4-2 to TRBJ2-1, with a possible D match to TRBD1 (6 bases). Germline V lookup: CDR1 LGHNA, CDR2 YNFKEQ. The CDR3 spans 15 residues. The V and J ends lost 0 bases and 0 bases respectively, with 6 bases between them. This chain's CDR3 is CASSQEQGSYNEQFF. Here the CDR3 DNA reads TGTGCCAGCAGCCAAGAACAGGGCTCCTACAATGAGCAGTTCTTC.

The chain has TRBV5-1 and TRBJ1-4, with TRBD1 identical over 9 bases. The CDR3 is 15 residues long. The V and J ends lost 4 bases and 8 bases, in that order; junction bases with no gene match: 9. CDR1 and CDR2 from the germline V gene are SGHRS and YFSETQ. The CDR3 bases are TGCGCCAGCAGCGATAGGACAGGGGCGGGGGAAAAACTGTTTTTT. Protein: CASSDRTGAGEKLFF.

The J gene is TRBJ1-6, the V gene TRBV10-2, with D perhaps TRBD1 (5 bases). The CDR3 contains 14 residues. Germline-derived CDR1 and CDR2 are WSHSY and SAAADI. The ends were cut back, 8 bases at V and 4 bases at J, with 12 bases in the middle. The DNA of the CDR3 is TGCGCCAGCTGGAGGGGCGAGTATAATTCACCCCTCCACTTT. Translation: CASWRGEYNSPLHF.

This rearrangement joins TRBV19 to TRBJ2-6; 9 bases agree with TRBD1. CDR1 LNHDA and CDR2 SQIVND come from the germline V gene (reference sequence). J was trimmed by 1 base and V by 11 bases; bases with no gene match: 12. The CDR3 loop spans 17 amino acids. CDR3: CASSPGTGSSGANVLTF. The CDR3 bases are TGTGCCTCCTCACCCGGGACAGGGTCGTCTGGGGCCAACGTCCTGACTTTC. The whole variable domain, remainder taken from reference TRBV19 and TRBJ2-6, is DGGITQSPKYLFRKEGQNVTLSCEQNLNHDAMYWYRQDPGQGLRLIYYSQIVNDFQKGDIAEGYSVSREKKESFPLTVTSAQKNPTAFYLCASSPGTGSSGANVLTFGAGSRLTVL.

In DNA form, the CDR3 reads TGTGCCAGCAGCCAGGAAAAACTGTTTTTT. Translated: CASSQEKLFF. The chain employs TRBV7-9 and TRBJ1-4; D not certain. CDR1 and CDR2 from the germline V gene are SEHNR and FQNEAQ (reference sequence). The ends were cut back, 5 bases at V and 8 bases at J, with 3 bases in the middle. This CDR3 is 10 amino acids long.

CDR3 region: CASRRTGAGGELFF. For the CDR3, the DNA is TGTGCCAGCAGGAGGACAGGGGCCGGCGGGGAGCTGTTTTTT. The chain joins TRBV21-1 to TRBJ2-2; TRBD1 reflects the table's D call only, with no check against the DNA. TRBV21-1 is tagged as a pseudogene. The CDR3 has 14 amino acids.

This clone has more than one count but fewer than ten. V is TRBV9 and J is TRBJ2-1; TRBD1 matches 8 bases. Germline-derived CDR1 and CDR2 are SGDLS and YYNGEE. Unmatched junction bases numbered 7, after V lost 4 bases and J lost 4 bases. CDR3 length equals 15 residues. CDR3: CASSSRQGAYNEQFF. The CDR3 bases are TGTGCCAGCAGCTCCCGGCAGGGGGCGTACAATGAGCAGTTCTTC.

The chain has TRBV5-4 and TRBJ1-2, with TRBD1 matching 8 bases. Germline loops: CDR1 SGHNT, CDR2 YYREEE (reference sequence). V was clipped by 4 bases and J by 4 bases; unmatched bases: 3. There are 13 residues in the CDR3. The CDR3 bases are TGTGCCAGCAGCCCACAGGGGGGCTATGGCTACACCTTC. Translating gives CASSPQGGYGYTF.